This TCR beta chain was captured in a study of cytomegalovirus exposure and HLA in healthy donors. PCR used 60 Vbeta primers and 13 Jbeta primers. Some clones are missing from TCRdb's copy, which holds only in-frame ones; the method was immunoSEQ multiplex PCR. The sample comprises about 97,000 clones, under 80% of which are singletons, and around 4% rests with the top ten. The CDR3 spans 12 residues. The V and J ends lost 2 bases and 8 bases respectively, with 9 bases between them. CDR1 and CDR2 (germline): MNHEY, SVGAGI. Sequenced input: PBMCs. The J gene is TRBJ1-1, the V gene TRBV6-5; possibly TRBD1 for D (6 bases). The source is a man aged 35 to 55 in good health and CMV-seronegative. CDR3 bases: TGTGCCAGCAGTTACGCGGGGGCGGAAGCTTTCTTT. Amino acid sequence: CASSYAGAEAFF.